Listed below are T cell receptor beta chains from one sample, sequenced in a study of shared clonotypes between healthy human individuals. Profiled with immunoSEQ multiplex PCR; TCRdb holds only in-frame clones, not every one. Here the sample spans more than 2,000,000 clones, approximately 95% being singletons. The sequenced material came from naive CD4+ T cells from PBMCs. Every receptor here comes from a man between 18 and 29 years old in good health. Some clones in this sample may be carry-over from other donors' samples. CDR3s include the opening cysteine and the closing phenylalanine or tryptophan. A D gene is named only where the DNA matches it firmly. Size tells how often a clone was seen (once, few, many) or the class of an expanded clone, and some rows leave it out.

d_call	clone_size	v_call	j_call	cdr3_nt	cdr3_aa
TRBD2	.	TRBV7-3	TRBJ2-1	TGTGCCAGCGGGGGGACTAGCGCCGAGCAGTTCTTC	CASGGTSAEQFF
TRBD2	.	TRBV4-2	TRBJ2-1	TGTGCCAGCAGCCCCCGGACTAGCGGGACCTTCTACAATGAGCAGTTCTTC	CASSPRTSGTFYNEQFF
.	.	TRBV5-1	TRBJ2-5	TGCGCCAGCAGTTTTGGAGGGGGATACCAAGAGACCCAGTACTTC	CASSFGGGYQETQYF
.	.	TRBV5-1	TRBJ2-7	TGCGCCAGCAGCCCCGGACCTTCCTACGAGCAGTACTTC	CASSPGPSYEQYF
.	.	TRBV7-8	TRBJ2-7	TGTGCCAGCAGCCCTCTTATCGGGGAGCAGTACTTC	CASSPLIGEQYF
TRBD1	.	TRBV6-1	TRBJ2-7	TGTGCCAGCAGGGTCCAGGACAGGGGCTACGAGCAGTACTTC	CASRVQDRGYEQYF
.	.	TRBV6-1	TRBJ1-4	TGTGCCAGCAGTGCTTGGGGGGTCAATGAAAAACTGTTTTTT	CASSAWGVNEKLFF
TRBD1	.	TRBV7-6	TRBJ2-7	TGTGCCAGCAGCCTCGCCGGGACAGGGGCGAACGAGCAGTACTTC	CASSLAGTGANEQYF
TRBD1	once	TRBV5-1	TRBJ1-2	TGCGCCAGCAGCTGGGGACAGGGGGGTGGCTACACCTTC	CASSWGQGGGYTF
.	once	TRBV5-1	TRBJ1-3	TGCGCCAGCAGCTCTGGAGGCTCCGACTCTGGAAACACCATATATTTT	CASSSGGSDSGNTIYF
.	.	TRBV7-9	TRBJ2-5	TGTGCCAGCACCGAAAGGCAGGTCCAAGAGACCCAGTACTTC	CASTERQVQETQYF
.	.	TRBV19	TRBJ2-7	TGTGCCAGTAACCCTTCCAGGGAAACGAGGGAGCAGTACTTC	CASNPSRETREQYF
TRBD1	.	TRBV19	TRBJ2-2	TGTGCCAGTAGTAACCGGGACAGGGAAGAAACCGGGGAGCTGTTTTTT	CASSNRDREETGELFF
.	.	TRBV28	TRBJ2-3	TGTGCCAGCAGTTTTGACCCCAGGGCGCAGTATTTT	CASSFDPRAQYF
TRBD2	once	TRBV11-2	TRBJ2-1	TGTGCCAGCAGCTACCGGACTAGCGGGAGCTACAATGAGCAGTTCTTC	CASSYRTSGSYNEQFF
.	.	TRBV15	TRBJ2-7	TGTGCCACCAGCAGAGGGGGGCCAAATGGGTACGAGCAGTACTTC	CATSRGGPNGYEQYF
TRBD2	.	TRBV5-4	TRBJ2-7	TGTGCCAGCAGCCCGGCGGGGACTAGTTCGTACGAGCAGTACTTC	CASSPAGTSSYEQYF
TRBD1	.	TRBV6-5	TRBJ2-1	TGTGCCAGCAGTTACTCCTCGGGGACAGGGGGGATTTGGTTCTTC	CASSYSSGTGGIWFF
.	.	TRBV5-5	TRBJ2-7	TGTGCCAGCAGCTTGGTGAAGGGAGTTGGCTACGAGCAGTACTTC	CASSLVKGVGYEQYF
TRBD2	once	TRBV5-8	TRBJ2-7	TGTGCCAGCAGCCGGGCTAGCGGGAGTTTTTACGAGCAGTACTTC	CASSRASGSFYEQYF
.	.	TRBV5-1	TRBJ2-2	TGCGCCAGCAGCCCCTCGGTCGCCGGGGAGCTGTTTTTT	CASSPSVAGELFF
TRBD2	.	TRBV5-1	TRBJ2-3	TGCGCCAGCAGAGGTCTAGCGGGAGGCCTTCTTAGCACAGATACGCAGTATTTT	CASRGLAGGLLSTDTQYF
.	.	TRBV11-2	TRBJ2-5	TGTGCCAGCAGCCCGGAGGGCAGGGTCGCAGAGACCCAGTACTTC	CASSPEGRVAETQYF
TRBD2	.	TRBV6-1	TRBJ2-5	TGTGCCAGCAGTCTAGCGGGAGAGACCCAGTACTTC	CASSLAGETQYF
TRBD2	.	TRBV28	TRBJ2-7	TGTGCCAGTCAGTCGGGCGGGAGGCCCTACGAGCAGTACTTC	CASQSGGRPYEQYF
TRBD2	.	TRBV7-7	TRBJ2-5	TGTGCCAGCAGCCAACTAGCGGCCCAAGAGACCCAGTACTTC	CASSQLAAQETQYF
TRBD2	.	TRBV11-3	TRBJ2-2	TGTGCCAGCAGCGCCGGACTAGCGGGAGTGGCCGGGGAGCTGTTTTTT	CASSAGLAGVAGELFF
TRBD1	.	TRBV7-2	TRBJ2-7	TGTGCCAGCATCCCGTCAGGGGGCGCCGAGCAGTACTTC	CASIPSGGAEQYF